These 26 T cell receptor beta chains share one sample of origin, sequenced in a study of vaccination and CD4 T cells after COVID-19 (dated by TCRdb to between 2021 and 2023). Receptors were amplified or captured by PCR. Sequencing instrument: Illumina iSeq 100. DNA from cultured CD4+ T cells was subjected to TCR sequencing with the Oncomine TCR Beta short-read assay at the Johns Hopkins FTIC core. In TCRdb, the public reads were trimmed at Q25 with fastp and aligned with MiXCR, with productive beta chains retained. Rows are unified per CDR3 protein, each entry keeping the most common DNA and genes. This sample holds more than 15,000 distinct CDR3 sequences; around 40% were observed only once. Of the sample, approximately 26% falls within the top ten clones. Read against the paper, the sample's treatment or condition label means: roughly ten-day PBMC culture with coronavirus spike peptide pools or control peptides (ViraFEST assay).

No antigen is known for these receptors. The starting material was CD4+ T cells from blood, cultured in vitro, obtained before SARS-CoV-2 vaccination. The receptors derive from a human donor who received a COVID-19 vaccine.

In its sample, this clonotype was seen once. The chain is built from TRBV20-1 and TRBJ1-6, with D unresolved. CDR1 and CDR2 (germline): DFQATT, SNEGSKA (reference sequence). This CDR3 spans 13 amino acids. V was cut by 6 bases and J by 8 bases, with 14 bases left in between. The CDR3 is CSARVLWDSPLHF. The CDR3 nucleotides read TGCAGTGCGAGGGTCCTTTGGGATTCACCCCTCCACTTT.

The chain carries TRBV7-3 and TRBJ2-3; 10 bases agree with TRBD2. The germline V gene encodes CDR1 SGHTA and CDR2 FQGTGA. V was pared by 3 bases and J by 4 bases, with 16 bases of the junction left unmatched. The CDR3 has 19 residues. CDR3 nucleotide sequence: TGTGCCAGCAGCTTCGGTTTTCAGCGGGGGGGCTGGGGCTCAGATACGCAGTATTTT. Amino acids: CASSFGFQRGGWGSDTQYF.

J is TRBJ2-2 and V is TRBV11-3; D remains unclear. The length of the CDR3 is 15 residues. Germline-derived CDR1 and CDR2 are SGHNT and YENEEA. V was shortened by 5 bases and J by 6 bases, with 16 bases between the two germline ends. CDR3 in amino acids: CASSPGHGWAGELFF. Written as DNA, the CDR3 is TGTGCCAGCAGCCCAGGCCATGGGTGGGCCGGGGAGCTGTTTTTT.

The chain links TRBV4-2 to TRBJ2-3; D gene ambiguous. The V gene lost 1 base and the J gene lost 0 bases, with 8 bases spanning the gap. The length of the CDR3 is 15 residues. Germline V lookup: CDR1 LGHNA, CDR2 YNFKEQ. CDR3 sequence: CASSQVSSSTDTQYF. The CDR3 bases are TGTGCCAGCAGCCAAGTTAGCAGTAGCACAGATACGCAGTATTTT.

This clonotype was counted only a few times. The chain combines TRBV30 with TRBJ2-4; D perhaps matches TRBD2 (6 bases). Per germline, CDR1 GTSNPN and CDR2 SVGIG (reference sequence). CDR3 size: 16 residues. V lost 2 bases to trimming and J lost 0 bases, with 14 bases between them. The CDR3 region has the DNA TGTGCCTGGAGTACCAGACTAGGCACAGCCAAAAACATTCAGTACTTC. Encoded protein: CAWSTRLGTAKNIQYF.

With regard to this clonotype: Here the CDR3 omits its conserved ending phenylalanine or tryptophan, so a read error is the likely source. V is TRBV6-1 and J is TRBJ1-1; the D is unclear. The CDR3 is 12 amino acids. Looked up from germline, CDR1 is MNHNS and CDR2 is SASEGT. V was trimmed by 6 bases and J by 4 bases, leaving 9 bases between them. Here the CDR3 DNA reads TGTGCCAGCAGGGGCCCCGGCACTGAAGCTTTCTAT. Its protein product is CASRGPGTEAFY.

This clonotype has just one count. The chain carries TRBV11-3 and TRBJ1-1, with D maybe TRBD1 (6 bases). There are 14 residues in the CDR3. CDR1 is SGHNT and CDR2 is YENEEA in the germline V gene. Trimming left V 3 bases short and J 4 bases short, with 12 bases between. The CDR3: CASSFGGLGTEAFF. CDR3 DNA sequence: TGTGCCAGCAGCTTCGGGGGCTTGGGCACTGAAGCTTTCTTT. Supplemented by reference TRBV11-3 and TRBJ1-1, the full variable domain reads EAGVVQSPRYKIIEKKQPVAFWCNPISGHNTLYWYLQNLGQGPELLIRYENEEAVDDSQLPKDRFSAERLKGVDSTLKIQPAELGDSAVYLCASSFGGLGTEAFFGQGTRLTVV.

J is TRBJ2-1 and V is TRBV7-9; D remains unclear. Germline CDR1 is SEHNR and CDR2 is FQNEAQ (reference sequence). This CDR3 has 11 amino acids. The V end lost 2 bases, the J end lost 7 bases, and 3 bases lay between the germline ends. CDR3 nucleotide sequence: TGTGCCAGCAGCTTACGAAATGAGCAGTTCTTC. It is translated as CASSLRNEQFF.

This clonotype has only a few counts. The rearrangement links TRBV7-2 to TRBJ2-3, with TRBD2 identical over 10 bases. Trimming took 1 base from V and 6 from J; bases not matched to a gene: 4. The CDR3 spans 15 residues. Germline V gene sequence: CDR1 SGHTA, CDR2 FQGNSA. CDR3 sequence: CASSLVVAGGDTQYF. In nucleotides, the CDR3 is TGTGCCAGCAGCTTAGTAGTAGCGGGGGGTGATACGCAGTATTTT.

This chain uses TRBV7-2 with TRBJ1-2; 10 bases line up with TRBD1. The CDR3 sequence is 15 residues long. V trimming: 4 bases; J trimming: 5 bases; junction bases outside the gene matches: 7. CDR1 SGHTA and CDR2 FQGNSA come from the germline V gene. The CDR3 reads CASSSRTGGIYGYTF. CDR3 nucleotide sequence: TGTGCCAGCAGCTCTAGGACAGGGGGGATATATGGCTACACCTTC.

J is TRBJ2-1 and V is TRBV20-1; D is possibly TRBD1 or TRBD2 (6 bases each). CDR1 is DFQATT, CDR2 SNEGSKA, per germline (reference sequence). The V and J ends lost 5 bases and 0 bases respectively, with 26 bases between them. The CDR3 sequence is 19 residues long. The CDR3 loop reads CSAQAVGGRSISSYNEQFF. The CDR3 nucleotides are TGCAGTGCTCAAGCGGTGGGGGGCAGATCGATAAGCTCCTACAATGAGCAGTTCTTC.

This clonotype was seen a few times. The chain combines TRBV2 with TRBJ1-2; D is unclear. This CDR3 has 12 residues. Per germline, CDR1 SNHLY and CDR2 FYNNEI. V lost 3 bases, J lost 8 bases, and 10 bases lay in between. CDR3 amino acids: CASSEWIEGYTF. CDR3 in DNA: TGTGCCAGCAGTGAGTGGATAGAGGGCTACACCTTC.

CDR3 DNA sequence: TGTGCCTGGAGTGTTTCTGGAAACACCATATATTTT. It yields the protein CAWSVSGNTIYF. The genes are TRBV30 and TRBJ1-3; no firm D call. V gave up 0 bases and J gave up 1 base, with 1 base separating them. The CDR3 runs 12 residues. The V gene's germline CDR1 is GTSNPN and CDR2 SVGIG (reference sequence). Variable domain in full (rest from reference TRBV30 and TRBJ1-3): SQTIHQWPATLVQPVGSPLSLECTVEGTSNPNLYWYRQAAGRGLQLLFYSVGIGQISSEVPQNLSASRPQDRQFILSSKKLLLSDSGFYLCAWSVSGNTIYFGEGSWLTVV.

This clonotype was observed a few times. The chain carries TRBV20-1 and TRBJ1-2, with D possibly matching TRBD1 (6 bases). Germline lookup yields CDR1 DFQATT and CDR2 SNEGSKA (reference sequence). This CDR3 spans 15 amino acids. V was shortened by 1 base and J by 7 bases, with 19 bases between the two germline ends. CDR3 coding DNA: TGCAGTGCTAGAGGTTCAGGGGAGGATGGGTTTGGCTACACCTTC. It encodes CSARGSGEDGFGYTF.

The V gene is TRBV5-5, the J gene TRBJ1-5; tentative D call: TRBD1 (6 bases). Trimming removed 3 bases at V and 6 bases at J, with 16 bases between. Germline lookup yields CDR1 SGHKS and CDR2 YYEKEE (reference sequence). The CDR3 length is 15 residues. DNA for the CDR3: TGTGCCAGCAGCTCGGTTGGGACATTAAGTCAGCCCCAGCATTTT. Translated: CASSSVGTLSQPQHF. The whole variable domain, remainder taken from reference TRBV5-5 and TRBJ1-5, is DAGVTQSPTHLIKTRGQQVTLRCSPISGHKSVSWYQQVLGQGPQFIFQYYEKEERGRGNFPDRFSARQFPNYSSELNVNALLLGDSALYLCASSSVGTLSQPQHFGDGTRLSIL.

This clonotype appeared a few times. V is TRBV23-1 and J is TRBJ1-5; D perhaps matches TRBD1 (6 bases). TRBV23-1 belongs to the ORF category, with a function that is uncertain. The CDR3 loop spans 18 amino acids. The V and J ends lost 0 bases and 11 bases respectively, with 26 bases between them. The chain's CDR3 is CASSQSGGHALAIRTQHF. CDR3 nucleotide sequence: TGCGCCAGCAGTCAATCGGGGGGGCACGCCCTAGCAATCAGGACCCAGCATTTT.

The gene calls are TRBV5-4 and TRBJ2-3, with 11 positions matching TRBD2. Germline CDR1 and CDR2: SGHNT and YYREEE (reference sequence). Germline trimming cut 4 bases from V and 4 bases from J; bases unmatched to any gene: 11. The CDR3 spans 17 residues. This CDR3 is CASSRQIAGGLADTQYF. The CDR3 nucleotides are TGTGCCAGCAGCCGACAAATAGCGGGGGGGCTTGCAGATACGCAGTATTTT. The full variable domain, rest sourced from reference TRBV5-4 and TRBJ2-3, is ETGVTQSPTHLIKTRGQQVTLRCSSQSGHNTVSWYQQALGQGPQFIFQYYREEENGRGNFPPRFSGLQFPNYSSELNVNALELDDSALYLCASSRQIAGGLADTQYFGPGTRLTVL.

V is TRBV20-1 and J is TRBJ1-4; no reliable D call. The germline CDR1 and CDR2 sequences are DFQATT and SNEGSKA (reference sequence). CDR3 size: 11 residues. V gave up 2 bases and J gave up 5 bases, with 3 bases separating them. In DNA, the CDR3 is TGCAGTGCTAGACAGAATGAAAAACTGTTTTTT. Its translation: CSARQNEKLFF.

V and J are TRBV7-9 and TRBJ2-7; D possibly corresponds to TRBD2 (6 bases). Between the trimmed V and J ends, which lost 2 bases and 1 base, there was a span of 12 bases. The germline gives CDR1 SEHNR, CDR2 FQNEAQ (reference sequence). The CDR3 runs 15 residues. In nucleotides, the CDR3 is TGTGCCAGCAGCTTACTCCGGGAGAGGTCCTACGAGCAGTACTTC. Its translation is CASSLLRERSYEQYF.

Details on this clonotype: The junction departs from germline at one end; a sequencing error may be responsible. V is TRBV2 and J is TRBJ2-2; maybe TRBD2 (6 bases). CDR1 is SNHLY and CDR2 is FYNNEI in the germline V gene. This CDR3 region has 15 residues. This CDR3 is CASRGTARDTGVLFF. CDR3 sequence (DNA): TGTGCCAGCCGGGGGACGGCCAGAGACACCGGGGTGCTGTTTTTT.

The chain employs TRBV4-2 and TRBJ1-1; TRBD1 agrees at 7 bases. CDR3 size: 15 residues. V dropped 0 bases and J dropped 1; count of bases not matched to a gene: 2. Per germline, CDR1 LGHNA and CDR2 YNFKEQ. The CDR3 loop reads CASSQDRTGNTEAFF. The CDR3 coding sequence is TGTGCCAGCAGCCAAGATCGGACAGGGAACACTGAAGCTTTCTTT.

The J gene is TRBJ2-5, the V gene TRBV6-1, with no clear D. The germline V and J ends were trimmed by 5 bases and 1 base, with 11 bases remaining between them. From germline, CDR1 is MNHNS and CDR2 SASEGT. The CDR3 covers 14 residues. In DNA, the CDR3 is TGTGCCAGCAGTCCTTACCGGGCCCAAGAGACCCAGTACTTC. Translated: CASSPYRAQETQYF.

In its sample, this clonotype was seen a few times. The V call is TRBV20-1, the J call TRBJ1-1; 9 nucleotides agree with TRBD1. Trimming removed 3 bases from V and 5 bases from J; junction bases left unmatched: 13. Germline-derived CDR1 and CDR2 are DFQATT and SNEGSKA (reference sequence). The CDR3 loop spans 16 amino acids. The CDR3 region is CSASVRHYRGQTEAFF. CDR3 sequence (DNA): TGCAGTGCTAGCGTAAGACACTACAGGGGGCAGACTGAAGCTTTCTTT.

CDR3 residues: CAWSRGRVSEQYF. Written as DNA, the CDR3 is TGTGCCTGGAGTCGAGGAAGGGTCTCCGAGCAGTACTTC. The chain carries TRBV30 and TRBJ2-7, with D uncertain. This CDR3 is built from 13 residues. V lost 2 bases, J lost 6 bases, and 14 bases lay in between. In germline, CDR1 is GTSNPN, CDR2 SVGIG (reference sequence). The whole variable domain, remainder taken from reference TRBV30 and TRBJ2-7, is SQTIHQWPATLVQPVGSPLSLECTVEGTSNPNLYWYRQAAGRGLQLLFYSVGIGQISSEVPQNLSASRPQDRQFILSSKKLLLSDSGFYLCAWSRGRVSEQYFGPGTRLTVT.

The chain uses TRBV7-9 and TRBJ2-1; D uncertain. The V and J ends lost 5 bases and 5 bases respectively, with 4 bases between them. The CDR3 sequence is 11 residues long. The germline V gene has CDR1 SEHNR and CDR2 FQNEAQ (reference sequence). CDR3 coding DNA: TGTGCCAGCAGCCATCACAATGAGCAGTTCTTC. Protein product: CASSHHNEQFF.

The chain combines TRBV7-9 with TRBJ1-6; D perhaps matches TRBD1 (6 bases). Germline assignment: CDR1 SEHNR and CDR2 FQNEAQ (reference sequence). CDR3 length equals 15 residues. Trimming shortened V by 11 bases and J by 6 bases, and 20 bases separated the two germline ends. The CDR3: CAGQYRDTLNSPLHF. CDR3 DNA sequence: TGTGCCGGCCAATACCGGGACACCCTTAATTCACCCCTCCACTTT.